This T cell receptor (beta chain) emerged from a study of T cell responses to AZD1222 COVID-19 vaccine. Points from the study as a whole: Baseline seropositives among AZD1222 recipients totaled only six.

With 0 bases removed from V and 1 base from J, the gap between germline ends came to 10 bases. The CDR3 is made up of 15 amino acids. From germline, CDR1 is SGHVS and CDR2 FNYEAQ. Note on this clone: Its antigen is unidentified.

The protocol was immunoSEQ multiplex PCR, while the TCRdb copy is restricted to in-frame clones and leaves out a portion. This table has about 110,000 clones, approximately 90% appearing once. This material consisted of peripheral blood, taken 28 days after the second AZD1222 dose. The J gene is TRBJ2-7, the V gene TRBV7-6; D is perhaps TRBD1 or TRBD2 (6 bases each). This receptor was taken from an adult who received the AZD1222 COVID-19 vaccine. The CDR3 is CASSLAGGGSYEQYF. CDR3 nucleotide sequence: TGTGCCAGCAGCTTAGCAGGGGGAGGTTCCTACGAGCAGTACTTC. The entire variable domain, with the rest obtained from reference TRBV7-6 and TRBJ2-7, is as follows: GAGVSQSPRYKVTKRGQDVALRCDPISGHVSLYWYRQALGQGPEFLTYFNYEAQQDKSGLPNDRFSAERPEGSISTLTIQRTEQRDSAMYRCASSLAGGGSYEQYFGPGTRLTVT.